This entry lists 8 T cell receptor beta chains sequenced from one sample in a study of blood T cell repertoires in COVID-19. Some clones are missing from TCRdb's copy, which holds only in-frame ones; the method was immunoSEQ multiplex PCR. The sample records 200,000 to 250,000 clones, around 90% being singletons. The material sequenced was PBMCs or T cells enriched from blood (not recorded which). Receptor source: a young man who had recovered from COVID-19.

The chain carries TRBV29-1 and TRBJ2-1, with 8 bases fitting TRBD2. Losses at the gene ends were 4 bases for V and 7 bases for J; bases not matched to a gene: 6. The germline gives CDR1 SQVTM, CDR2 ANQGSEA. CDR3 size: 13 residues. The CDR3 reads CSVVPLAGNEQFF. For the CDR3, the DNA is TGCAGCGTTGTCCCGCTAGCGGGTAATGAGCAGTTCTTC.

As to this clone: Other DNA sequences in this specimen translate into the identical CDR3. J is TRBJ2-3 and V is TRBV3-1 (or the pseudogene TRBV3-2), with TRBD2 identical over 12 bases. V lost 1 base, J lost 3 bases, and 8 bases stayed unmatched. In germline, CDR1 is LGHDT, CDR2 YNNKEL (reference sequence). The CDR3 is 18 residues long. The chain's CDR3 is CASSQVTSGRRGTDTQYF. The CDR3 region has the DNA TGTGCCAGCAGCCAAGTAACTAGCGGGAGGCGGGGTACAGATACGCAGTATTTT.

The V call is TRBV7-6, the J call TRBJ2-3, with TRBD2 identical over 8 bases. The length of the CDR3 is 15 residues. The ends lost 7 bases at V and 1 base at J; junction bases unmatched: 7. Germline CDR1 and CDR2: SGHVS and FNYEAQ. The CDR3 DNA is TGTGCCAGCACCGCTATGGGACTAGGCACAGATACGCAGTATTTT. This translates into CASTAMGLGTDTQYF.

V is TRBV28 and J is TRBJ1-2; TRBD1 matches 7 bases. The V segment lost 10 bases and the J segment 0 bases; nucleotides outside the gene matches: 5. CDR1 is MDHEN and CDR2 is SYDVKM in the germline V gene. The CDR3 spans 13 residues. The CDR3 DNA is TGTGCCACCCGGGACAGTTCTAACTATGGCTACACCTTC. It is translated as CATRDSSNYGYTF.

The chain links TRBV5-1 to TRBJ1-1; D is unclear. Trimming left V 1 base short and J 1 base short, with 11 bases between. This CDR3 has 15 amino acids. Per the germline V gene, CDR1 is SGHRS and CDR2 is YFSETQ. The CDR3, as DNA: TGCGCCAGCAGCTTGAGCGTCAGCAGGAACACTGAAGCTTTCTTT. It specifies CASSLSVSRNTEAFF.

This chain connects TRBV3-1 (or the pseudogene TRBV3-2) to TRBJ1-1; 10 nucleotides line up with TRBD1. The V gene end was trimmed by 7 bases and the J gene end by 5 bases; junction bases not matched to a gene: 7. CDR3 length: 14 amino acids. Looked up from germline, CDR1 is LGHDT and CDR2 is YNNKEL (reference sequence). The CDR3 nucleotides are TGTGCCAGCAACCCGACAGGGGGCGGGACTGAAGCTTTCTTT. Amino acids: CASNPTGGGTEAFF.

This clone has only one observation. The chain couples TRBV30 to TRBJ1-2; TRBD1 agrees at 7 bases. Germline loops: CDR1 GTSNPN, CDR2 SVGIG (reference sequence). The J segment lost 0 bases and the V segment lost 8 bases, leaving 9 bases of the junction unmatched. The CDR3 length is 14 residues. The CDR3: CARATGPPNYGYTF. The CDR3 nucleotides read TGTGCCCGAGCGACAGGGCCTCCTAACTATGGCTACACCTTC.

V gene TRBV9 combines with J gene TRBJ2-7; D perhaps matches TRBD2 (6 bases). Germline assignment: CDR1 SGDLS and CDR2 YYNGEE. CDR3 length: 15 residues. Trimming cost V 3 bases and J 7 bases, with 20 bases left between them. For the CDR3, the DNA is TGTGCCAGCAGCGGACCCGGGACTGGATGGAAAGAGCAGTACTTC. Its translation: CASSGPGTGWKEQYF. The full variable domain, in which reference TRBV9 and TRBJ2-7 provide the parts outside the CDR3, is DSGVTQTPKHLITATGQRVTLRCSPRSGDLSVYWYQQSLDQGLQFLIQYYNGEERAKGNILERFSAQQFPDLHSELNLSSLELGDSALYFCASSGPGTGWKEQYFGPGTRLTVT.